Listed below are T cell receptor beta chains from one sample, sequenced in a study of T-cell memory formation after mild COVID-19. TCRdb processed the 5' RACE reads anew with MiXCR; each CDR3 protein has one entry. The data hold about 350,000 distinct CDR3 sequences, with approximately 15% observed a single time. The sequenced material came from PBMCs or a T cell subset sorted from them (not recorded which). The receptor set was obtained from a man between 18 and 29 years old who had mild COVID-19 (a few samples of this study predate the infection). Cell type and time point are not known. Both conserved end residues are part of each CDR3. D genes are given only for firm matches. The size of a clone is reported for some rows only, either as once, few or many, or as a class for expanded clones.

j_gene	d_gene	abundance	v_gene	CDR3nt	CDR3aa
TRBJ1-1	NA	NA	TRBV12-5	TGTGCTAGTGGGGGGGACACAATGAACACTGAAGCTTTCTTT	CASGGDTMNTEAFF
TRBJ2-2	NA	NA	TRBV7-2	TGTGCCAGCACCCTGGGGGTCACCGGGGAGCTGTTTTTT	CASTLGVTGELFF
TRBJ2-7	NA	few	TRBV13	TGTGCCAGCAGCTTAGGCCCGCAAGGGCTCGAGCAGTACTTC	CASSLGPQGLEQYF
TRBJ2-5	TRBD2	NA	TRBV6-5	TGTGCCAGCAGTCACGGGGGAGGGGAGACCCAGTACTTC	CASSHGGGETQYF
TRBJ2-3	TRBD1	few	TRBV6-5	TGTGCCAGCAGTTCACGGGACAGCGGATACACAGATACGCAGTATTTT	CASSSRDSGYTDTQYF
TRBJ1-2	NA	NA	TRBV29-1	TGCAGCGTCGGTCCTAAGGTGGGGACCTATGGCTACACCTTC	CSVGPKVGTYGYTF
TRBJ2-6	NA	NA	TRBV6-2/TRBV6-3	TGTGCCAGCACCCCACCCGGGGCCAACGTCCTGACTTTC	CASTPPGANVLTF
TRBJ2-1	NA	NA	TRBV29-1	TGCAGCGTTGCCGCCGGGGGCTCCTACAATGAGCAGTTCTTC	CSVAAGGSYNEQFF
TRBJ1-1	NA	NA	TRBV7-9	TGTGCCAGCAGCTTAAGCACCGGTCTGAACACTGAAGCTTTCTTT	CASSLSTGLNTEAFF
TRBJ2-3	TRBD1	few	TRBV11-2	TGTGCCAGCAGCTTGACAGGGGGAGATACGCAGTATTTT	CASSLTGGDTQYF
TRBJ1-2	NA	many	TRBV4-3	TGCGCCAGCAGCCAAGAGGGTAGAGGCTACACCTTC	CASSQEGRGYTF
TRBJ1-4	NA	NA	TRBV12-3/TRBV12-4	TGTGCCAGCAGCCCTCGGGTAGGGGGGGAAAAACTGTTTTTT	CASSPRVGGEKLFF
TRBJ2-7	TRBD2	many	TRBV4-3	TGCGCCAGCAGCCAAGATCGGGTAGCGGGGGGGACCTACGAGCAGTACTTC	CASSQDRVAGGTYEQYF
TRBJ2-1	NA	NA	TRBV5-1	TGCGCCAGCAGCTTGAGACAGGGAGGTGAGCAGTTCTTC	CASSLRQGGEQFF
TRBJ2-3	TRBD2	few	TRBV7-2	TGTGCCAGCAGCCCATTTGGCGGGGGGAGCACAGATACGCAGTATTTT	CASSPFGGGSTDTQYF
TRBJ1-1	TRBD1	NA	TRBV27	TGTGCCAGCAGAATAGGGACAGGGCTCACTGAAGCTTTCTTT	CASRIGTGLTEAFF
TRBJ1-1	NA	NA	TRBV20-1	TGCAGTGCGTGCGGGGCGGCCAGGGCGGAAGCTTTCTTT	CSACGAARAEAFF
TRBJ2-7	TRBD1	few	TRBV5-4	TGTGCCAGCAGCTCTAGGGGGACAGGGGCCCGAATTTCCTCCGAGCAGTACTTC	CASSSRGTGARISSEQYF
TRBJ2-7	NA	few	TRBV4-2	TGTGCCAGCAGCCAGCGGGGTTACTACGAGCAGTACTTC	CASSQRGYYEQYF
TRBJ2-7	TRBD2	many	TRBV7-6	TGTGCCAGCAGCTCTGCCCTTTCTAGCGGCCCGACCTACGAGCAGTACTTC	CASSSALSSGPTYEQYF
TRBJ1-2	TRBD1	NA	TRBV6-6	TGTGCCACAGTCGCCGGGACAGGCTATGGCTACACCTTC	CATVAGTGYGYTF
TRBJ2-2	NA	NA	TRBV7-2	TGTGCCAGCAGAAAGGGAGACACCGGGGAGCTGTTTTTT	CASRKGDTGELFF
TRBJ1-5	TRBD1	few	TRBV6-2/TRBV6-3	TGTGCCAGCTTCGAAGGGACAGGAGACAATCAGCCCCAGCATTTT	CASFEGTGDNQPQHF
TRBJ2-1	NA	few	TRBV15	TGTGCCACCAGCGGACTTCGCTACAATGAGCAGTTCTTC	CATSGLRYNEQFF
TRBJ2-5	TRBD2	many	TRBV12-3/TRBV12-4	TGTGCCAGCAGGGGTGAGACTAGCGGGGTATCGGAGACCCAGTACTTC	CASRGETSGVSETQYF
TRBJ2-5	TRBD2	few	TRBV12-3/TRBV12-4	TGTGCCAGCGAGCTATGGGGGGGTGGGCAAGAGACCCAGTACTTC	CASELWGGGQETQYF
TRBJ1-1	NA	NA	TRBV6-5	TGTGCCAGCAGTTACTCTGGGGGCGCGAACACTGAAGCTTTCTTT	CASSYSGGANTEAFF
TRBJ1-1	TRBD1	few	TRBV4-2	TGTGCCAGCAGCCTTCGGGCGATCGGGACAGGGGTTGGCACTGAAGCTTTCTTT	CASSLRAIGTGVGTEAFF
TRBJ1-2	NA	many	TRBV5-1	TGCGCCAGCAGCTACCAAGGGGGTGAGGGTGGCTACACCTTC	CASSYQGGEGGYTF
TRBJ2-3	TRBD1	few	TRBV27	TGTGCCACCAAGGGACAGGGCGCAGATACGCAGTATTTT	CATKGQGADTQYF
TRBJ1-5	NA	many	TRBV4-1	TGCGCCAGCAGCCGGCGGTGGGTGAGCAATCAGCCCCAGCATTTT	CASSRRWVSNQPQHF
TRBJ1-5	TRBD1	NA	TRBV6-2/TRBV6-3	TGTGCCAGCATGCCAACCGGGACAGGGGCCAATCAGCCCCAGCATTTT	CASMPTGTGANQPQHF
TRBJ1-6	NA	NA	TRBV28	TGTGCCAGCAGTTTTTTTAGCTTTGATTCACCCCTCCACTTT	CASSFFSFDSPLHF
TRBJ1-2	NA	few	TRBV12-3/TRBV12-4	TGTGCCAGCACCCAAGGGAACTATGGCTACACCTTC	CASTQGNYGYTF
TRBJ1-5	NA	few	TRBV6-2/TRBV6-3	TGTGCCAGCAGTGGTTCAATAGGCAATCAGCCCCAGCATTTT	CASSGSIGNQPQHF
TRBJ1-2	TRBD1	NA	TRBV5-6	TGTGCCAGCGGGGCGAAGGGACAGGGGCACGGCTACACCTTC	CASGAKGQGHGYTF
TRBJ2-7	TRBD2	many	TRBV7-3	TGTGCCAGCAGCCCGGGACTAGGGCCCCTCGAGCAGTACTTC	CASSPGLGPLEQYF
TRBJ1-1	TRBD1	few	TRBV18	TGTGCCAGCTCACCCGATCAGGGGGCTGGAGCTTTCTTT	CASSPDQGAGAFF
TRBJ1-2	TRBD1	few	TRBV7-9	TGTGCCAGCAGCCCAGGGGGACAGGCGGCTAGTAGGGGCTACACCTTC	CASSPGGQAASRGYTF
TRBJ2-5	TRBD2	NA	TRBV5-1	TGCGCCAGCAGCGGGACTAGCTACCGGTCAGAGACCCAGTACTTC	CASSGTSYRSETQYF
TRBJ2-1	TRBD1	few	TRBV7-6	TGTGCCAGCAGCCGATACCCAGGACAGGGAAGAACCGATGAGCAGTTCTTC	CASSRYPGQGRTDEQFF
TRBJ2-3	TRBD1	few	TRBV2	TGTGCCAGCGACCAACAGGGGACAGATACGCAGTATTTT	CASDQQGTDTQYF